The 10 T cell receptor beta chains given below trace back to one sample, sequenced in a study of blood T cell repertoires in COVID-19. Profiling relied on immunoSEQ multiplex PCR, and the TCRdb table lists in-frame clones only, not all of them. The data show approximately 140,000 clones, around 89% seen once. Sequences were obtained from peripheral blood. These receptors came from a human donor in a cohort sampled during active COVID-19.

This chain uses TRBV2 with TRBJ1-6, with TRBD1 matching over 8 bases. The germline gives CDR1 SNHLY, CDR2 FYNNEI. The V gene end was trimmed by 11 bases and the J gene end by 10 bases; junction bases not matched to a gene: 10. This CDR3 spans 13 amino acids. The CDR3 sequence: CACGQGAGSPLHF. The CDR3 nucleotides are TGTGCCTGTGGACAGGGTGCGGGGTCACCCCTCCACTTT.

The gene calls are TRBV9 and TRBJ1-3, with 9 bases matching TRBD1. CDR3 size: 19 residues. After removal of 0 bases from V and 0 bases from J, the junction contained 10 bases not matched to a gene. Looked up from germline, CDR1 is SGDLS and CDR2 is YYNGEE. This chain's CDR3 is CASSVAPLQGAYSGNTIYF. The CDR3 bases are TGTGCCAGCAGCGTAGCTCCCCTACAGGGGGCCTACTCTGGAAACACCATATATTTT.

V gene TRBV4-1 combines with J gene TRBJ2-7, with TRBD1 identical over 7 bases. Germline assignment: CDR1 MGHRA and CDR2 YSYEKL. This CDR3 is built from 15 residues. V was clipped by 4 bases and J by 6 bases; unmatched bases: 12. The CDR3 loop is CASSRADRVSAEQYF. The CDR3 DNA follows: TGCGCCAGCAGCCGAGCAGACAGGGTCTCAGCCGAGCAGTACTTC.

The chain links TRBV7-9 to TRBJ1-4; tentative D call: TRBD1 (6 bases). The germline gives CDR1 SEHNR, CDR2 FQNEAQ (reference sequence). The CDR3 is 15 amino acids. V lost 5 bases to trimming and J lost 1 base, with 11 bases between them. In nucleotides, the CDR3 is TGTGCCAGCAGCCCCCCCAGGGGAACTAATGAAAAACTGTTTTTT. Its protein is CASSPPRGTNEKLFF. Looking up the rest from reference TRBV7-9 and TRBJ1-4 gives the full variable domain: DTGVSQNPRHKITKRGQNVTFRCDPISEHNRLYWYRQTLGQGPEFLTYFQNEAQLEKSRLLSDRFSAERPKGSFSTLEIQRTEQGDSAMYLCASSPPRGTNEKLFFGSGTQLSVL.

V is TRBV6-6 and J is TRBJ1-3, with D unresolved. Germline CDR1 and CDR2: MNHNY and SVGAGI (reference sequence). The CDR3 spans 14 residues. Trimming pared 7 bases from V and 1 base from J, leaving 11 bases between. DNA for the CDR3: TGTGCCAGCACCCCCGCGGGTTCTGGAAACACCATATATTTT. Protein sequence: CASTPAGSGNTIYF.

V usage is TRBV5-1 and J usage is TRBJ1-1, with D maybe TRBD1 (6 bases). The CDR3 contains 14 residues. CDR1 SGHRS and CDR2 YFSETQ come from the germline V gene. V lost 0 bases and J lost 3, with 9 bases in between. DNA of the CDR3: TGCGCCAGCAGCTTGGGGCAGGGGTACACTGAAGCTTTCTTT. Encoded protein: CASSLGQGYTEAFF.

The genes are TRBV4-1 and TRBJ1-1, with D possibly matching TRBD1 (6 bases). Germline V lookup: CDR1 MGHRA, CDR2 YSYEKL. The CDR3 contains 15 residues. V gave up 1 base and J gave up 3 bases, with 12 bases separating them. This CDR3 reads CASSQVPYRDTEAFF. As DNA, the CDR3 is TGCGCCAGCAGCCAAGTGCCCTACAGGGACACTGAAGCTTTCTTT.

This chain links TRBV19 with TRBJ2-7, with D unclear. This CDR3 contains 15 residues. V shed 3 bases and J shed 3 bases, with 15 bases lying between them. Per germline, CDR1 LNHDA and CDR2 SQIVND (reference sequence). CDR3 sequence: CASSIFGGKHYEQYF. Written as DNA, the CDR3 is TGTGCCAGTAGTATTTTCGGCGGTAAACACTACGAGCAGTACTTC.

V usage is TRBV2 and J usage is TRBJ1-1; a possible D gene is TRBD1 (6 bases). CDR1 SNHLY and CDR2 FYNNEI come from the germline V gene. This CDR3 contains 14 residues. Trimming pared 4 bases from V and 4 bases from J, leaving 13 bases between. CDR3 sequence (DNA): TGTGCCAGCAGTGGAGGCAGGGGAGTCACTGAAGCTTTCTTT. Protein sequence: CASSGGRGVTEAFF.

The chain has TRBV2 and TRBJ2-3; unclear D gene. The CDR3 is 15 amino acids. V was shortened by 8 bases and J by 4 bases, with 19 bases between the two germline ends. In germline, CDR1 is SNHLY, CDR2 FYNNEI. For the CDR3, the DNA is TGTGCCAGCCTTCGCGGAGTTCCGCCCGCAGATACGCAGTATTTT. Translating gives CASLRGVPPADTQYF.